Listed below are T cell receptor beta chains from one sample, sequenced in a study of cytomegalovirus exposure and HLA in healthy donors. TCRdb's copy holds only in-frame clones and misses some; the assay was immunoSEQ multiplex PCR. The table records about 130,000 clones, about 64% of them present only once. Sequences were obtained from PBMCs. Source of these receptors: a woman aged 40 to 50 in good health and CMV-seronegative. The CDR3 runs from the conserved cysteine through the conserved F or W. D genes are given only for firm matches. Clone size is shown for a subset of rows, as once, few, many or a class of expanded clone.

15 | TRBJ1-1 | - | TRBV4-3 | - | CASSQSADGGPEAFF | TGCGCCAGCAGCCAAAGCGCAGATGGAGGGCCCGAAGCTTTCTTT
17 | TRBJ2-1 | TRBD2 | TRBV7-8 | - | CASSSTRWIGLANEQFF | TGTGCCAGCAGCTCTACGCGGTGGATCGGACTAGCCAATGAGCAGTTCTTC
15 | TRBJ1-1 | TRBD1 | TRBV5-1 | few | CASSPQGQVNTEAFF | TGCGCCAGCAGCCCCCAGGGACAGGTTAACACTGAAGCTTTCTTT
15 | TRBJ1-1 | - | TRBV10-3 | - | CAISELESGNTEAFF | TGTGCCATCAGTGAACTAGAGTCGGGGAACACTGAAGCTTTCTTT
21 | TRBJ1-5 | TRBD1 | TRBV15 | few | CATSRGFARTGGYASNQPQHF | TGTGCCACCAGCAGAGGCTTTGCTCGGACAGGGGGATATGCGAGCAATCAGCCCCAGCATTTT
15 | TRBJ1-1 | TRBD1 | TRBV9 | once | CASSRGHRGTPEAFF | TGTGCCAGCAGCAGAGGGCACAGGGGAACCCCTGAAGCTTTCTTT
16 | TRBJ1-1 | TRBD1 | TRBV4-1 | - | CASSRGTGVMNTEAFF | TGCGCCAGCAGCCGCGGGACAGGAGTTATGAACACTGAAGCTTTCTTT
16 | TRBJ1-1 | - | TRBV4-1 | - | CASTPNPGLMNTEAFF | TGCGCCAGCACCCCAAACCCGGGTCTCATGAACACTGAAGCTTTCTTT
15 | TRBJ1-6 | TRBD1 | TRBV7-9 | once | CASSSRQGRVSPLHF | TGTGCCAGCAGCTCCCGACAGGGCCGTGTTTCACCCCTCCACTTT
14 | TRBJ1-1 | - | TRBV25-1 | - | CASSKTASNTEAFF | TGTGCCAGCAGTAAAACAGCTTCGAACACTGAAGCTTTCTTT
16 | TRBJ1-5 | TRBD1 | TRBV7-9 | - | CASSPNTGGPNQPQHF | TGTGCCAGCAGCCCCAACACAGGGGGCCCCAATCAGCCCCAGCATTTT
13 | TRBJ2-7 | - | TRBV11-3 | - | CASSTSYGSEQYF | TGTGCCAGCAGCACCTCCTACGGGAGCGAGCAGTACTTC
17 | TRBJ1-3 | - | TRBV4-2 | - | CASSQEPGTRRRNTIYF | TGTGCCAGCAGCCAAGAACCAGGGACACGACGGAGAAACACCATATATTTT
14 | TRBJ2-5 | TRBD1 | TRBV11-1 | - | CASSPGDRGETQYF | TGTGCCAGCAGCCCGGGGGACAGGGGTGAGACCCAGTACTTC
16 | TRBJ2-7 | TRBD1 | TRBV15 | once | CATSRDYRGPGGEQYF | TGTGCCACCAGCAGAGACTACAGGGGGCCGGGAGGCGAGCAGTACTTC
17 | TRBJ2-1 | - | TRBV27 | - | CASSLWGTPSSYNEQFF | TGTGCCAGCAGTTTATGGGGGACACCGAGCTCCTACAATGAGCAGTTCTTC
14 | TRBJ1-1 | TRBD1 | TRBV10-3 | - | CAISGTGFNTEAFF | TGTGCCATCAGCGGGACAGGGTTCAACACTGAAGCTTTCTTT
15 | TRBJ1-1 | TRBD1 | TRBV9 | - | CASSQRQGLNTEAFF | TGTGCCAGCAGCCAGCGACAGGGACTGAACACTGAAGCTTTCTTT
13 | TRBJ2-2 | - | TRBV7-9 | - | CASSYRVGGELFF | TGTGCCAGCAGCTACAGGGTCGGCGGGGAGCTGTTTTTT
17 | TRBJ1-6 | - | TRBV2 | few | CASSERRRGRNNSPLHF | TGTGCCAGCAGTGAAAGGAGGAGGGGCCGGAATAATTCACCCCTCCACTTT
13 | TRBJ1-1 | TRBD1 | TRBV2 | - | CASGQGGNTEAFF | TGTGCCAGCGGACAGGGCGGGAACACTGAAGCTTTCTTT
14 | TRBJ1-5 | - | TRBV2 | few | CASSERRFNQPQHF | TGTGCCAGCAGTGAACGCAGATTCAATCAGCCCCAGCATTTT
12 | TRBJ1-1 | - | TRBV19 | - | CASSIREAEAFF | TGTGCCAGTAGTATTCGAGAGGCTGAAGCTTTCTTT
13 | TRBJ1-1 | TRBD1 | TRBV6-5 | few | CAAAQGRNTEAFF | TGTGCCGCGGCACAGGGGCGGAACACTGAAGCTTTCTTT
16 | TRBJ2-1 | TRBD2 | TRBV14 | few | CASSQRGGLLRGEQFF | TGTGCCAGCAGCCAACGGGGGGGCTTGCTTCGGGGTGAGCAGTTCTTC
14 | TRBJ2-7 | TRBD1 | TRBV7-7 | - | CASSPGQGPYEQYF | TGTGCCAGCAGCCCGGGACAGGGACCCTACGAGCAGTACTTC
12 | TRBJ1-1 | - | TRBV7-8 | few | CASSFQNTEAFF | TGTGCCAGCAGTTTTCAGAACACTGAAGCTTTCTTT
14 | TRBJ2-2 | TRBD2 | TRBV5-1 | few | CASSWGGDTGELFF | TGCGCCAGCAGCTGGGGGGGAGACACCGGGGAGCTGTTTTTT